These 23 T cell receptor beta chains came from one sample sequenced in a study of T cells expressing NK-cell markers. One entry per CDR3 protein, without DNA, is what TCRdb gives after re-calling the 5' RACE reads. The sample data list 500,000 to 600,000 distinct CDR3 sequences. Sequencing input: blood T cells: a sorted CD56 or NKG2C T cell subset, CD4+ or CD8+ T cells, or bulk PBMC T cells (not recorded which). These TCRs come from a man between 18 and 35 years old in good health.

The genes are TRBV6-1 and TRBJ1-2; as DNA is missing, the TRBD1 call by TCRdb cannot be tested. The germline gives CDR1 MNHNS, CDR2 SASEGT. There are 14 residues in the CDR3. The CDR3 sequence is CASSWTGANYGYTF.

The gene calls are TRBV7-9 and TRBJ1-2. The CDR3 spans 14 residues. Per germline, CDR1 SEHNR and CDR2 FQNEAQ (reference sequence). The CDR3 here is CASTSTKDSYGYTF.

V usage is TRBV3-1 and J usage is TRBJ1-5; TCRdb lists TRBD1, though no DNA is available to test this call. The CDR3 spans 14 residues. Germline CDR1 is LGHDT and CDR2 is YNNKEL (reference sequence). The CDR3 reads CASSQSGVGQPQHF. The variable domain in full, completed from reference TRBV3-1 and TRBJ1-5, reads DTAVSQTPKYLVTQMGNDKSIKCEQNLGHDTMYWYKQDSKKFLKIMFSYNNKELIINETVPNRFSPKSPDKAHLNLHINSLELGDSAVYFCASSQSGVGQPQHFGDGTRLSIL.

The V and J genes are TRBV19 and TRBJ2-3; TCRdb picks TRBD1, but there is no DNA to check that call. The germline CDR1 and CDR2 sequences are LNHDA and SQIVND (reference sequence). This CDR3 has 14 amino acids. The chain's CDR3 is CASRRTGAPDTQYF.

The rearrangement joins TRBV2 to TRBJ2-2; TCRdb's D call of TRBD2 is untestable without DNA. The germline gives CDR1 SNHLY, CDR2 FYNNEI. This CDR3 comprises 17 residues. This chain's CDR3 is CASSSGTSGPNTGELFF.

This CDR3 reads CASRNGGEAFF. This rearrangement joins TRBV6-5 to TRBJ1-1; TCRdb designates TRBD1, a call that cannot be tested without DNA. CDR1 MNHEY and CDR2 SVGAGI come from the germline V gene. The CDR3 totals 11 residues.

This chain connects TRBV6-1 to TRBJ2-5; TCRdb's assignment of TRBD1 cannot be checked, as there is no DNA. The germline CDR1 and CDR2 sequences are MNHNS and SASEGT. The CDR3 sequence is 15 residues long. This CDR3 reads CASRLTGGVSETQYF.

This chain links TRBV7-9 with TRBJ1-2; TCRdb returns TRBD1, unconfirmable since there is no DNA. The germline gives CDR1 SEHNR, CDR2 FQNEAQ (reference sequence). The CDR3 has 15 residues. CDR3 region: CASSLADGTAYGYTF.

The rearrangement joins TRBV20-1 to TRBJ1-1; TCRdb names TRBD1, which stays unverified in the absence of DNA. The CDR3 sequence is 14 residues long. The V gene's germline CDR1 is DFQATT and CDR2 SNEGSKA (reference sequence). CDR3 in amino acids: CSAFRDGMNTEAFF.

The chain joins TRBV5-1 to TRBJ2-5. The CDR3 is 17 residues long. From germline, CDR1 is SGHRS and CDR2 YFSETQ. CDR3 loop: CASSLAGFGVLGETQYF.

This rearrangement joins TRBV11-1 to TRBJ2-1; TCRdb's D gene call, TRBD2, goes unchecked for lack of DNA. Germline CDR1 reads SGHAT; CDR2 reads FQDESV (reference sequence). The CDR3 has 15 amino acids. The CDR3 protein is CASSLGELGPSKQFF.

The chain carries TRBV5-1 and TRBJ2-2; there is no DNA to check the TCRdb D call of TRBD1. This CDR3 has 15 amino acids. Germline V CDR1 and CDR2: SGHRS, YFSETQ. The CDR3 sequence is CASSLGPGARGELFF.

V gene TRBV20-1 combines with J gene TRBJ2-5; TCRdb selects TRBD1, and the lack of DNA leaves this call unchecked. The CDR3 runs to 14 residues. Germline V CDR1 and CDR2: DFQATT, SNEGSKA (reference sequence). CDR3: CSARSVRGMETQYF.

The genes are TRBV6-2 or TRBV6-3 and TRBJ2-1; TCRdb designates TRBD2, a call that cannot be tested without DNA. The CDR3 extends over 16 amino acids. The germline gives CDR1 MNHEY, CDR2 SVGEGT. The CDR3 reads CASSPRSPSGYNEQFF.

The chain couples TRBV7-2 to TRBJ2-1; TCRdb lists TRBD2, though no DNA is available to test this call. The CDR3 runs to 15 residues. In germline, CDR1 is SGHTA, CDR2 FQGNSA. The CDR3 protein is CASSLAGRAKNEQFF.

The rearrangement links TRBV6-2 or TRBV6-3 to TRBJ1-1. Germline V gene data show CDR1 as MNHEY and CDR2 as SVGEGT. The CDR3 sequence is 14 residues long. The CDR3 sequence: CASSFNPGSTEAFF.

The V gene is TRBV29-1, the J gene TRBJ2-1; with no DNA, the TCRdb D assignment of TRBD1 cannot be verified. This CDR3 contains 14 residues. Germline V gives CDR1 SQVTM, CDR2 ANQGSEA. The chain's CDR3 is CSVHDRVLSNEQFF.

V gene TRBV15 combines with J gene TRBJ2-3; TCRdb's D call of TRBD1 is untestable without DNA. The germline CDR1 and CDR2 sequences are LNHNV and YYDKDF (reference sequence). This CDR3 is built from 15 residues. This CDR3 reads CATSRNRATGDTQYF.

The CDR3 region is CASSLDTGGVLEQYF. The chain couples TRBV7-9 to TRBJ2-7; the TRBD1 assignment by TCRdb is unverifiable without DNA. Germline lookup yields CDR1 SEHNR and CDR2 FQNEAQ (reference sequence). This CDR3 has 15 residues. Together with reference TRBV7-9 and TRBJ2-7, the CDR3 gives the full variable domain: DTGVSQNPRHKITKRGQNVTFRCDPISEHNRLYWYRQTLGQGPEFLTYFQNEAQLEKSRLLSDRFSAERPKGSFSTLEIQRTEQGDSAMYLCASSLDTGGVLEQYFGPGTRLTVT.

The chain employs TRBV20-1 and TRBJ1-6; TCRdb returns TRBD1, unconfirmable since there is no DNA. CDR1 is DFQATT, CDR2 SNEGSKA, per germline (reference sequence). This CDR3 spans 14 amino acids. CDR3: CSASKQGGNSPLHF.

The CDR3 loop is CASSSRPGQGPPGSSTDTQYF. The J gene is TRBJ2-3, the V gene TRBV12-3 or TRBV12-4; TCRdb returns TRBD1, unconfirmable since there is no DNA. CDR3 length: 21 amino acids.

This sequence joins TRBV20-1 and TRBJ2-7; the D call from TCRdb, TRBD1, cannot be confirmed without DNA. Germline loops: CDR1 DFQATT, CDR2 SNEGSKA (reference sequence). The CDR3 has 13 residues. CDR3 in amino acids: CSAPKGRVSEQYF.

The genes are TRBV2 and TRBJ2-7; the TRBD2 assignment by TCRdb is unverifiable without DNA. CDR3 length equals 14 residues. The germline gives CDR1 SNHLY, CDR2 FYNNEI. The CDR3 reads CASSEGREVYEQYF.